This T cell receptor (beta chain) derives from a study of chemoradiotherapy in HPV16-positive cancers (dated by TCRdb to the early 2020s). For the study in its entirety: Functional T-cell assays on cells from a couple of HPV16-positive patients defined candidate HPV-specific T-cell clones and common TCR motifs. The study set out to ask whether T-cell immunity against the HPV oncoproteins E6 and E7 changes over the course of chemoradiotherapy and whether that immunity affects survival. TCR repertoires from under 90 patients with HPV-related cancers were then used to track the candidate HPV-specific TCRs and motifs.

The receptor library was made with the immunoSEQ multiplex PCR assay. TCRdb carries this immuneACCESS record with in-frame sequences only. Its versions omit some clonotypes, under half of them owing to an unresolved V gene in the studies checked, with the rest unexplained. The sample table contains tens of thousands of clones; only one count was recorded for about four fifths of them. The ten largest clones capture 3% to 4% of the sample. Paper-wide results and their limitations: The functional definition of HPV-specific T cells was derived from only a couple of HPV16-positive patients, and the survival association was reported for HPV16-positive patients. Expansion of candidate HPV-specific clones and E7-related TCR motifs was observed in the tumor microenvironment during treatment, whereas no such expansion was observed for non-HPV-specific T cells. Improved recurrence-free survival in HPV16-positive patients was associated with expansion of HPV-responsive T cells during chemoradiotherapy.

Repertoires were sampled multiple times during chemoradiotherapy, which allowed clonal expansion in the tumor microenvironment to be followed. This clone was seen only once. Its antigen specificity is not known. No base quality values were provided; no much bigger clone lies one nucleotide off. Spanning cysteine to phenylalanine, the CDR3 consists of 13 amino acids. Only the CDR3 DNA is retained, 39 bases long and in frame from the first base. V is shortened by 3 bases, J by 4 bases, and the region joining them spans 4 bases. CDR1 and CDR2 are read off the germline V gene as SGHDN and FVKESK. Sample: blood, taken from a patient who underwent chemoradiotherapy. This chain is built from TRBV14 and TRBJ1-6; no D gene is confidently identified. The receptor's source is a human donor with HPV-associated anogenital cancer. The sequenced DNA: TGTGCCAGCAGCCAGTATTATAATTCACCCCTCCACTTT. Its amino acids are CASSQYYNSPLHF. Here the CDR3 is joined to the reference TRBV14 and TRBJ1-6 genes, and the full variable domain is: EAGVTQFPSHSVIEKGQTVTLRCDPISGHDNLYWYRRVMGKEIKFLLHFVKESKQDESGMPNNRFLAERTGGTYSTLKVQPAELEDSGVYFCASSQYYNSPLHFGNGTRLTVT.